This T cell receptor (beta chain) was captured by sequencing in a study of T cell responses to AZD1222 COVID-19 vaccine. General study findings and limits: Donors were mostly white British, more females; clonal diversity possibly underestimated. Targets within unmutated variant regions were reportedly found for nearly half of spike-specific TCRs. Baseline seropositives among AZD1222 recipients totaled only five to seven.

The CDR3 has 15 residues. The germline V gene encodes CDR1 MGHRA and CDR2 YSYEKL. V lost 0 bases to trimming and J lost 1 base, with 6 bases between them. This table comes from immunoSEQ multiplex PCR, and its TCRdb copy is limited to in-frame clones, with some not included. The profile shows 120,000 or so clones, about 92% of them singletons. As regards this clone: Its antigen remains unidentified.

This chain joins TRBV4-1 and TRBJ2-2, with unresolved D. The origin of this receptor is an adult in good health. This specimen was peripheral blood, taken on day 0 of MenACWY control vaccination. CDR3 loop: CASSQERRNTGELFF. The CDR3, as DNA: TGCGCCAGCAGCCAAGAAAGACGGAACACCGGGGAGCTGTTTTTT.